Sequencing of this TCR beta chain was carried out in a study of CD8 T cells in ankylosing spondylitis. Study-level results: Reactive arthritis synovial fluid and blood previously showed some of these motif variants. As reported, disease-linked clones showed significant enrichment in matched ankylosing spondylitis synovial fluid. Disease-linked clones bore a CD8+ phenotype and were relatively rare in peripheral blood.

This clonotype was seen at least ten times. The antigen remains unidentified. The CDR3 length is 15 residues. Trimming removed 3 bases from V and 7 bases from J; junction bases left unmatched: 9. Germline V gene lookup returns CDR1 MGHDK and CDR2 SYGVNS. TCRdb ran MiXCR on the 5' RACE reads and lists one entry per CDR3 protein. The sample has about 130,000 distinct CDR3 sequences, about an eighth seen once. Sequenced material: blood, either unsorted or a sorted T cell fraction (not recorded which). This chain uses TRBV25-1 with TRBJ2-5; TRBD2 aligns across 9 bases. This clonotype was obtained from a female donor with ankylosing spondylitis or in good health (not recorded which). In DNA, the CDR3 is TGTGCCAGCAGTGACCCCGGGACTAGCAGTCTGACCCAGTACTTC. It translates to CASSDPGTSSLTQYF.